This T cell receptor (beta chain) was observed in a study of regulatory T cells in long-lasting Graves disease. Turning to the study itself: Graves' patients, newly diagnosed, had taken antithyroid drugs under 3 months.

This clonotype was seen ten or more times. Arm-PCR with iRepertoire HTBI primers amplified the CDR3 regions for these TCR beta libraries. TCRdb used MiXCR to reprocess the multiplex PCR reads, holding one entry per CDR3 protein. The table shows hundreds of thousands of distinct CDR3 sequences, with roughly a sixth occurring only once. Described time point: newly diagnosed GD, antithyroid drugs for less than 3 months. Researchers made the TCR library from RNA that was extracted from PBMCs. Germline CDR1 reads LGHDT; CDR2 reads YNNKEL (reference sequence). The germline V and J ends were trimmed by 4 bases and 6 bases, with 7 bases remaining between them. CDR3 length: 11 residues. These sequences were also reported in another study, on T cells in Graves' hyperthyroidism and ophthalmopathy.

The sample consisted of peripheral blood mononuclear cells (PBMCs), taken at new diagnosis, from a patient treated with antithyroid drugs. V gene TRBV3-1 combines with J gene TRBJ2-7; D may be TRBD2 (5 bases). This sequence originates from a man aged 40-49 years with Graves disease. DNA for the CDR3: TGTGCCAGCAGCCCGGGGTTCGAGCAGTACTTC. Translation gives CASSPGFEQYF.